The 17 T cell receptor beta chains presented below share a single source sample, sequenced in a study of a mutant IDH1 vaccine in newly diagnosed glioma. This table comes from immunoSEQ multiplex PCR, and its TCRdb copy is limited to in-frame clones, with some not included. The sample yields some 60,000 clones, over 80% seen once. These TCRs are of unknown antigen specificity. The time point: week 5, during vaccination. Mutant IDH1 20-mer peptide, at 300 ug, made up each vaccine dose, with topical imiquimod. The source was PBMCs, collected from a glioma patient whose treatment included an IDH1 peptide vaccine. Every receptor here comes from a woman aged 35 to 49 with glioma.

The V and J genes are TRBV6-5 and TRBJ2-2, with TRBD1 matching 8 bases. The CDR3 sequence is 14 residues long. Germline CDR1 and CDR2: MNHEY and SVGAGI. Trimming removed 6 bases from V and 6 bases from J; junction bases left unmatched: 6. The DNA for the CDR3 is TGTGCCAGCAGGTGGACAGGGTTAGCCGGGGAGCTGTTTTTT. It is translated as CASRWTGLAGELFF.

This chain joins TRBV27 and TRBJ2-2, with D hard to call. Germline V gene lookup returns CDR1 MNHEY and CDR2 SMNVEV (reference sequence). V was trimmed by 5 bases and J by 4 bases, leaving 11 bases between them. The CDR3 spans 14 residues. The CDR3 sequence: CASSPHRTTGELFF. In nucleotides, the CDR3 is TGTGCCAGCAGTCCCCACAGAACCACCGGGGAGCTGTTTTTT.

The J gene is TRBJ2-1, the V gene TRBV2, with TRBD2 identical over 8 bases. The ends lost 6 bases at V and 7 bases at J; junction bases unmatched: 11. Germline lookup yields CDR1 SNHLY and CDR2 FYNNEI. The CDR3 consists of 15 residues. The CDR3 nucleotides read TGTGCCAGCAGAATTATAGCGGGACGGAGTAATGAGCAGTTCTTC. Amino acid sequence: CASRIIAGRSNEQFF.

Here the CDR3 reads CASSLLPGGNTEAFF. In DNA form, the CDR3 reads TGTGCCAGCAGCTTATTGCCGGGTGGGAACACTGAAGCTTTCTTT. The chain employs TRBV7-2 and TRBJ1-1; no clear D gene. Germline assignment: CDR1 SGHTA and CDR2 FQGNSA. This CDR3 has 15 amino acids. Trimming removed 2 bases at V and 1 base at J, with 11 bases between.

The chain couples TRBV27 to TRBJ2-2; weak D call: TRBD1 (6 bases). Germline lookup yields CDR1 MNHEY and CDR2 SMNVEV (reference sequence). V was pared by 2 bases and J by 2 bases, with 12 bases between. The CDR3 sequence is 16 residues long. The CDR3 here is CASSLTGRPNTGELFF. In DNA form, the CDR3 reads TGTGCCAGCAGTTTAACAGGGCGGCCCAACACCGGGGAGCTGTTTTTT.

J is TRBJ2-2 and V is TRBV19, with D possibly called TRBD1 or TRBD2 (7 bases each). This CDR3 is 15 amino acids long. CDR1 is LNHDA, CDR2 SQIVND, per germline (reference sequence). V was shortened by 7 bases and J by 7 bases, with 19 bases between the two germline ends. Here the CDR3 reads CASNLGQRGGGELFF. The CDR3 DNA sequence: TGTGCCAGTAACCTGGGACAGCGGGGAGGCGGGGAGCTGTTTTTT.

CDR3 nucleotide sequence: TGTGCCAGCAGTGGACAACCGGGACAGGGAGCTGGGGAGCTGTTTTTT. Protein sequence: CASSGQPGQGAGELFF. The J gene is TRBJ2-2, the V gene TRBV6-1; 9 nucleotides match TRBD1. CDR3 length: 16 amino acids. CDR1 and CDR2 (germline): MNHNS, SASEGT. The J segment lost 8 bases and the V segment lost 4 bases, leaving 11 bases of the junction unmatched.

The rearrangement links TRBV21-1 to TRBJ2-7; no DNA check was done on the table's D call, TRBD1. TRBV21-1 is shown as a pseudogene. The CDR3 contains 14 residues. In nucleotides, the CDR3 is TGTGCCAGCACCATCTCCGGGACAGACTACGAGCAGTACTTC. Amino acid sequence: CASTISGTDYEQYF.

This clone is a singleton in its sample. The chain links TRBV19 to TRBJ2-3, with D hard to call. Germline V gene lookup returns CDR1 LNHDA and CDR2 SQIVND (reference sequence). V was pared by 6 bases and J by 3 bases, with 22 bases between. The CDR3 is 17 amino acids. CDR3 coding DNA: TGTGCCAGTAGCAACTACCGGCCCAGGACGGGTACAGATACGCAGTATTTT. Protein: CASSNYRPRTGTDTQYF.

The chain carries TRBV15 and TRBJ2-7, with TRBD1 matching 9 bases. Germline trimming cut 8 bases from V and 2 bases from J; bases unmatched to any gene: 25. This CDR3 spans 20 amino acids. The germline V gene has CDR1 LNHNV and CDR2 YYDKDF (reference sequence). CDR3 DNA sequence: TGTGCCACCGCTCGGGAGTATAGGGACAGGGCCCTAGGGGAGGCCTACGAGCAGTACTTC. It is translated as CATAREYRDRALGEAYEQYF.

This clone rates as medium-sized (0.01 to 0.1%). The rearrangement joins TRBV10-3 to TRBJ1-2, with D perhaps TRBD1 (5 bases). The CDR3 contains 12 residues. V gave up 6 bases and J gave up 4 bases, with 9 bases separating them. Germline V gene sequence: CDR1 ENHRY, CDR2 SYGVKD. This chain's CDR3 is CAISDDSYGYTF. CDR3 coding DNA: TGTGCCATCAGCGACGACAGCTATGGCTACACCTTC.

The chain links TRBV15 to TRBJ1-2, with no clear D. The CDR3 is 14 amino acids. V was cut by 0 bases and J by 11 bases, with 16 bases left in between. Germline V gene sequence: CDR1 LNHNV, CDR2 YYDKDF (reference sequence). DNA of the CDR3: TGTGCCACCAGCAGAGAGGCAGTTTCGTCTCCGTACACCTTC. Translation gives CATSREAVSSPYTF.

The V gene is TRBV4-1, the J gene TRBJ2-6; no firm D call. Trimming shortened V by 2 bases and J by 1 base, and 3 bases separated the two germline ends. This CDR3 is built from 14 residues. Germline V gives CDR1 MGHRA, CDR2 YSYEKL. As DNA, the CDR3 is TGCGCCAGCAGCCAAAGTTCTGGGGCCAACGTCCTGACTTTC. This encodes CASSQSSGANVLTF.

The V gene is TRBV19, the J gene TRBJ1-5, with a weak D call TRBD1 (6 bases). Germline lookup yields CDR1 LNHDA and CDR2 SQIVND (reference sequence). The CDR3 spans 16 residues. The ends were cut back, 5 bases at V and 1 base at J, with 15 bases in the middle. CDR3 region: CASSPPAGVSNQPQHF. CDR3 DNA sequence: TGTGCCAGTAGTCCCCCGGCAGGGGTCAGCAATCAGCCCCAGCATTTT.

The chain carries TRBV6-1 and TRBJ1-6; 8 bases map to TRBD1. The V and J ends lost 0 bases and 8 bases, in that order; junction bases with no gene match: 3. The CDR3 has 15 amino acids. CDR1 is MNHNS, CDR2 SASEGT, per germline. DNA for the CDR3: TGTGCCAGCAGTGAAGCTGCAGGGGGCTATTCACCCCTCCACTTT. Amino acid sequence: CASSEAAGGYSPLHF.

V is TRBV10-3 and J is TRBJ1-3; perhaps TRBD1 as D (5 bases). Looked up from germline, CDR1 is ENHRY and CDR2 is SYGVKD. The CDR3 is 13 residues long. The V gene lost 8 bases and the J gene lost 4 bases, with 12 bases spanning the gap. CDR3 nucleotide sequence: TGTGCCATCTCGGGGGTAGGCGGAAACACCATATATTTT. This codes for CAISGVGGNTIYF.

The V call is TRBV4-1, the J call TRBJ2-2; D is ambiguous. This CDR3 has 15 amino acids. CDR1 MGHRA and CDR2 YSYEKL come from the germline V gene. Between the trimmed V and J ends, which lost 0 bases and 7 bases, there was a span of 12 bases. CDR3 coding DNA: TGCGCCAGCAGCCAAGATTCGGTGCGCAGCGGGGAGCTGTTTTTT. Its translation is CASSQDSVRSGELFF.